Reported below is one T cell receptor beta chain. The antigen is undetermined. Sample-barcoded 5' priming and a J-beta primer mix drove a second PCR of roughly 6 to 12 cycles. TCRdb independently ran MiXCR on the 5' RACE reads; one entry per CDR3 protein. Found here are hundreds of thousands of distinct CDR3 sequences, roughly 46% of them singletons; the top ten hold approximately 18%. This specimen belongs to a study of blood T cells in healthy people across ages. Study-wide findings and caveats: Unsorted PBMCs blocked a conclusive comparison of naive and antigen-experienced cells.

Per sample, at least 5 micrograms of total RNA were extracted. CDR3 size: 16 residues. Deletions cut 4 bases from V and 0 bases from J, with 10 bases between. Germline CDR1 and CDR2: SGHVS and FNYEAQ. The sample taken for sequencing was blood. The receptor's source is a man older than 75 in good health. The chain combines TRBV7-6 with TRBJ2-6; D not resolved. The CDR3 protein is CASSSNSRSGANVLTF. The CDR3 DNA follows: TGTGCCAGCAGCTCGAACAGCCGCTCTGGGGCCAACGTCCTGACTTTC.